The 13 T cell receptor beta chains below all came from one sample that was sequenced in a study of tumor and adjacent non-tumor tissue in lung cancer. The template was RNA from unsorted bulk tissue. A modified ARM-PCR protocol with three rounds of nested PCR amplified TCRbeta. In TCRdb, the multiplex PCR reads were re-called with MiXCR into one record per CDR3 protein. The sample shows over 60,000 distinct CDR3 sequences, 75% to 90% of them seen only once. Sequenced: lung tumor tissue. The receptors were sampled from a woman in her forties or fifties with non-small cell lung cancer.

Turning to this clonotype: At one of its ends the junction is not consistent with the germline gene, which may arise from a read error. The chain couples TRBV10-3 to TRBJ2-7; 8 nucleotides line up with TRBD1. The germline V gene has CDR1 ENHRY and CDR2 SYGVKD. This CDR3 is built from 13 residues. The CDR3 nucleotides are TGCGCCGTCAGAGATGGACAGGGCTACGAGCAGTACTTC. Residues: CAVRDGQGYEQYF.

Note on this clonotype: Germline and junction disagree at one end, which may indicate a read error. This chain uses TRBV12-3 or TRBV12-4 with TRBJ2-1; the D gene is possibly TRBD1 (5 bases). The CDR3 extends over 13 amino acids. The CDR3 nucleotides are TGTGCCGGCAGGGTGGCAGGATATAATGAGCAGTTCTTC. It is translated as CAGRVAGYNEQFF.

The rearrangement links TRBV20-1 to TRBJ1-3, with no clear D. CDR1 and CDR2 (germline): DFQATT, SNEGSKA (reference sequence). The V and J ends lost 2 bases and 3 bases respectively, with 17 bases between them. The CDR3 has 16 residues. CDR3 residues: CSARIGGVSFGNTIYF. DNA of the CDR3: TGCAGTGCTAGAATCGGTGGAGTCTCCTTTGGAAACACCATATATTTT.

Regarding this clonotype: Here the CDR3 omits its conserved ending phenylalanine or tryptophan, so a read error is the likely source. It is unclear where the CDR3 begins or ends on the DNA, so no DNA is shown, and the CDR3 is as TCRdb lists it. This chain links TRBV28 with TRBJ2-1; no check of the table's D call, TRBD2, against the DNA was made. The CDR3 region is 15 residues in length, termini included. The germline V gene has CDR1 MDHEN and CDR2 SYDVKM. The CDR3 spells CASSLELAGVNERFL.

This clonotype occurred a few times. Its ends do not fully match the called genes, so a read error is possible. The chain couples TRBV4-3 to TRBJ2-1; D perhaps matches TRBD2 (6 bases). The CDR3 consists of 17 residues. In germline, CDR1 is LGHNA, CDR2 YSLEER. CDR3 sequence reads: CASSQDGLAEGHNEQLF. CDR3 DNA sequence: TGCGCCAGCAGCCAAGATGGATTAGCGGAAGGCCACAATGAGCAGCTCTTC.

This clonotype came up once. In this CDR3 the conserved last residue, phenylalanine or tryptophan, is missing, so a read error is likely. This chain links TRBV11-2 with TRBJ2-7; D remains ambiguous. The CDR3 extends over 15 amino acids. From germline, CDR1 is SGHAT and CDR2 FQNNGV. CDR3 in DNA: TGTGCCAGCAGCTTATCTCCGAATCCCTCCTCCGAGCAGTACCTC. It specifies CASSLSPNPSSEQYL.

Points on this clonotype: The junction departs from the called germline gene at one end, perhaps through a read error. V usage is TRBV29-1 and J usage is TRBJ2-7; TRBD2 agrees at 9 bases. This CDR3 has 15 amino acids. CDR1 SQVTM and CDR2 ANQGSEA come from the germline V gene. This CDR3 reads CSVANAGTSSYEHHF. The CDR3 bases are TGCAGCGTTGCTAACGCCGGGACTAGCTCCTACGAGCACCACTTC.

As for this clonotype: Given the absence of the conserved phenylalanine or tryptophan at the CDR3 end, a read error is likely. The CDR3, as DNA: TGCAGCGTACATGTGAGAGGAGATTCCTACGAGCAGTACCTC. Amino acid sequence: CSVHVRGDSYEQYL. The chain employs TRBV29-1 and TRBJ2-7; D not resolved. Germline values: CDR1 SQVTM, CDR2 ANQGSEA. With 6 bases removed from V and 1 base from J, the gap between germline ends came to 16 bases. There are 14 residues in the CDR3.

In the case of this clonotype: Because the CDR3 is missing its conserved closing phenylalanine or tryptophan, this is likely a read error. This chain uses TRBV11-1 with TRBJ2-1, with D tentatively TRBD1 or TRBD2 (6 bases each). Per germline, CDR1 SGHAT and CDR2 FQDESV (reference sequence). The CDR3 has 16 residues. The chain's CDR3 is CVSNLVGQGGYNEQFL. The CDR3 nucleotides are TGTGTCAGCAACTTAGTGGGACAAGGAGGGTACAATGAGCAGTTCCTC.

The rearrangement links TRBV10-3 to TRBJ2-1; D is perhaps TRBD1 (6 bases). Germline V gives CDR1 ENHRY, CDR2 SYGVKD. CDR3 size: 14 residues. Between the trimmed V and J ends, which lost 4 bases and 8 bases, there was a span of 15 bases. The CDR3 here is CAISGEGGYDEQFF. The CDR3 nucleotides read TGTGCCATCAGTGGCGAAGGGGGATATGATGAGCAGTTCTTC.

This clonotype was picked up a small number of times. This may be a read error, as it is one base from a much larger clone. The chain recombines TRBV5-1 with TRBJ2-1, with 7 positions matching TRBD2. Trimming removed 4 bases from V and 5 bases from J; junction bases left unmatched: 9. CDR3 length: 15 amino acids. Looked up from germline, CDR1 is SGHRS and CDR2 is YFSETQ. The CDR3 is CASSKGLEGNNEQFF. The CDR3 bases are TGCGCCAGCAGCAAAGGACTAGAGGGGAACAATGAGCAGTTCTTC.

V is TRBV11-2 and J is TRBJ2-5; no clear D gene. Germline V gives CDR1 SGHAT, CDR2 FQNNGV. Trimming took off 3 bases at V and 5 bases at J, with 4 bases between the two ends. The CDR3 has 11 amino acids. This CDR3 reads CASSLRETQYF. CDR3 in DNA: TGTGCCAGCAGCTTGCGTGAGACCCAGTACTTC.

Turning to this clonotype: Sequence at one end of the junction differs from germline and may be a read error. The chain employs TRBV11-3 and TRBJ2-5; 7 nucleotides align to TRBD1. The CDR3 contains 14 residues. In germline, CDR1 is SGHNT, CDR2 YENEEA. In DNA form, the CDR3 reads TGTGTCAGCAGCCTGGACAGGAGCCAAGAGACCCAGTACTTT. Translating it yields CVSSLDRSQETQYF.